The 7 T cell receptor beta chains reported below all come from one sample, sequenced in a study of T cell responses to AZD1222 COVID-19 vaccine. TCRdb keeps only in-frame clones here, not all; method: immunoSEQ multiplex PCR. The profile shows 100,000 or so clones, approximately 90% of them singletons. Source: peripheral blood, taken on day 0 of AZD1222 vaccination. The receptors were gathered from an adult in good health.

The chain employs TRBV5-1 and TRBJ2-5; the D is unclear. The V gene lost 2 bases and the J gene lost 1 base, with 3 bases spanning the gap. The CDR3 loop spans 12 amino acids. Germline-derived CDR1 and CDR2 are SGHRS and YFSETQ. The CDR3: CASSLPQETQYF. CDR3 sequence (DNA): TGCGCCAGCAGCTTACCCCAAGAGACCCAGTACTTC. The variable domain in full, completed from reference TRBV5-1 and TRBJ2-5, reads KAGVTQTPRYLIKTRGQQVTLSCSPISGHRSVSWYQQTPGQGLQFLFEYFSETQRNKGNFPGRFSGRQFSNSRSEMNVSTLELGDSALYLCASSLPQETQYFGPGTRLLVL.

The chain recombines TRBV5-5 with TRBJ1-4; weak D call: TRBD1 (5 bases). The V and J ends lost 2 bases and 7 bases respectively, with 12 bases between them. Germline CDR1 reads SGHKS; CDR2 reads YYEKEE (reference sequence). The CDR3 has 14 residues. The DNA for the CDR3 is TGTGCCAGCAGCTTATGGGTTGGGGGTGAAAAACTGTTTTTT. It translates to CASSLWVGGEKLFF.

This clone was observed a handful of times. V is TRBV28 and J is TRBJ1-2; perhaps TRBD1 as D (6 bases). The CDR3 is 13 amino acids. The V gene lost 3 bases and the J gene lost 2 bases, with 7 bases spanning the gap. Germline V gene sequence: CDR1 MDHEN, CDR2 SYDVKM. The CDR3 spells CASSFTGNYGYTF. CDR3 sequence (DNA): TGTGCCAGCAGTTTTACAGGGAACTATGGCTACACCTTC.

The genes are TRBV7-2 and TRBJ1-1; unclear D gene. Trimming cost V 1 base and J 4 bases, with 10 bases left between them. Germline assignment: CDR1 SGHTA and CDR2 FQGNSA. The CDR3 is made up of 14 amino acids. CDR3 loop: CASSLGSSSTEAFF. The CDR3 DNA reads as TGTGCCAGCAGCTTAGGTAGCTCGAGCACTGAAGCTTTCTTT.

J is TRBJ1-2 and V is TRBV19; perhaps TRBD1 as D (5 bases). The CDR3 contains 13 residues. V shed 3 bases and J shed 8 bases, with 13 bases lying between them. Per germline, CDR1 LNHDA and CDR2 SQIVND (reference sequence). Here the CDR3 reads CASSMSQGVGYTF. CDR3 DNA sequence: TGTGCCAGTAGTATGTCCCAGGGAGTCGGCTACACCTTC. The full variable domain, with the rest looked up from reference TRBV19 and TRBJ1-2, is DGGITQSPKYLFRKEGQNVTLSCEQNLNHDAMYWYRQDPGQGLRLIYYSQIVNDFQKGDIAEGYSVSREKKESFPLTVTSAQKNPTAFYLCASSMSQGVGYTFGSGTRLTVV.

The rearrangement joins TRBV6-8 to TRBJ1-3; D is unresolved. The V gene's germline CDR1 is MNHGY and CDR2 SAAAGT. The CDR3 extends over 15 amino acids. V was shortened by 6 bases and J by 9 bases, with 21 bases between the two germline ends. CDR3 sequence reads: CASSTRHPEMATIYF. Written as DNA, the CDR3 is TGTGCCAGCAGCACACGACACCCCGAGATGGCCACCATATATTTT.

V and J are TRBV19 and TRBJ1-5, with D maybe TRBD1 (5 bases). Trimming pared 4 bases from V and 0 bases from J, leaving 16 bases between. CDR3 length: 17 amino acids. CDR1 and CDR2 (germline): LNHDA, SQIVND (reference sequence). Written as DNA, the CDR3 is TGTGCCAGTAGTACCCCCCGGGGGGGATATAGCAATCAGCCCCAGCATTTT. This codes for CASSTPRGGYSNQPQHF.